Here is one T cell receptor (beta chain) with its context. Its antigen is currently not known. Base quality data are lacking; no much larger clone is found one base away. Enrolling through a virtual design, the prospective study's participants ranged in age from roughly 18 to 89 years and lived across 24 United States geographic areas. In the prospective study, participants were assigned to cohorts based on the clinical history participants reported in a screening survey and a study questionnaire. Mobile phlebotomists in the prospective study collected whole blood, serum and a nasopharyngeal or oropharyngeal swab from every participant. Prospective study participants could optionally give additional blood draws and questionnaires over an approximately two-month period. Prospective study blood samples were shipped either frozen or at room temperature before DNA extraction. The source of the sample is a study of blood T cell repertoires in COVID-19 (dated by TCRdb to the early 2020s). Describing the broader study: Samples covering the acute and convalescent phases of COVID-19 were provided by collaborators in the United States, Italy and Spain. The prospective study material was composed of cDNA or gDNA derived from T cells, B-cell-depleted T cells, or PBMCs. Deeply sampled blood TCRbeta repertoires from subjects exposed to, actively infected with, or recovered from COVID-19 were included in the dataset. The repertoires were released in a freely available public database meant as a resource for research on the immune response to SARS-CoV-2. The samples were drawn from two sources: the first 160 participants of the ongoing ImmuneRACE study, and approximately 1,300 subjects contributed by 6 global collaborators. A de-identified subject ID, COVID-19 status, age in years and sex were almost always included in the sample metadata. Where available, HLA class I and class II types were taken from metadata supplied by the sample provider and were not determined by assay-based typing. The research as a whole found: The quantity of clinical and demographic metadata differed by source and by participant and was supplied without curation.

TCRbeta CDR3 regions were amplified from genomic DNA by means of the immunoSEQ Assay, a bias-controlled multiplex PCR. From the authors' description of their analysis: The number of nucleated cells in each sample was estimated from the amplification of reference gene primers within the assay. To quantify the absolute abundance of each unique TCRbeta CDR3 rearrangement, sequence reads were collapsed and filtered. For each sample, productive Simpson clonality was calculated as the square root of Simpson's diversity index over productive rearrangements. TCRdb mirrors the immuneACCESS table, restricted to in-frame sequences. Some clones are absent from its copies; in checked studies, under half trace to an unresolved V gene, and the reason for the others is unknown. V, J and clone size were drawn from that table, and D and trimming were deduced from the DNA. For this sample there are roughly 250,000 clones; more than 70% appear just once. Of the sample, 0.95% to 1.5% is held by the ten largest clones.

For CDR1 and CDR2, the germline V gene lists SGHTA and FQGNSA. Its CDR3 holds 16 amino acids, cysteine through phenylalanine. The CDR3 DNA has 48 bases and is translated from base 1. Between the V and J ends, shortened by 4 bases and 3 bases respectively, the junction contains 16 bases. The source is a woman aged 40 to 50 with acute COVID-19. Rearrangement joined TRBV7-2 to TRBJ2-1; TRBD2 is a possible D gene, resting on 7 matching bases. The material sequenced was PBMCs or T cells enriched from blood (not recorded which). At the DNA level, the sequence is TGTGCCAGCAGCTCGAGGGCGGGGGCAAACTACAATGAGCAGTTCTTC. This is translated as CASSSRAGANYNEQFF.